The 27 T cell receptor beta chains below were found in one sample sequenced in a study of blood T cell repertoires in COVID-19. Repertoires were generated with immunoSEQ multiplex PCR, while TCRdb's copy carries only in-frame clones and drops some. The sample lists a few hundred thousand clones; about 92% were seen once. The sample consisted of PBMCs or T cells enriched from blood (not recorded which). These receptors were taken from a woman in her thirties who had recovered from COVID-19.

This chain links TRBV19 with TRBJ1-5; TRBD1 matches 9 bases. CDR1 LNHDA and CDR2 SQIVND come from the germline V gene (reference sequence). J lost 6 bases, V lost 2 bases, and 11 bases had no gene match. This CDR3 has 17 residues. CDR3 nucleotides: TGTGCCAGTAGTATAAACCTCTACGGGACAGGGATTCAGCCCCAGCATTTT. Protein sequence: CASSINLYGTGIQPQHF.

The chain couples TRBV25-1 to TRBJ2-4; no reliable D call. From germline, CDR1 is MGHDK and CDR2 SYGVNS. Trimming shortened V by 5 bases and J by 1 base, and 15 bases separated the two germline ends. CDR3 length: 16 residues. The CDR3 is CASSPRHSSAKNIQYF. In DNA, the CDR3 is TGTGCCAGCAGTCCCCGACACTCTTCGGCCAAAAACATTCAGTACTTC.

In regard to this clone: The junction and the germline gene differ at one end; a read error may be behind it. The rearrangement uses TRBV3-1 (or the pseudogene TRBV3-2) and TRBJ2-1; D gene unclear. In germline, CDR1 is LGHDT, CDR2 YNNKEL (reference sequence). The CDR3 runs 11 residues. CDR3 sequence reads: CASSPGNEQFF. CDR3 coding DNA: TGTGCCAGTAGCCCCGGGAATGAGCAGTTCTTC.

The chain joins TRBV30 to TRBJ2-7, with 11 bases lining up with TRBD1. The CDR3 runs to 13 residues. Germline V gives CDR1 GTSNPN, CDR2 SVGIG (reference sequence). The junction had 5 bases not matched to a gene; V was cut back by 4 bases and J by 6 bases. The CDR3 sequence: CAWNGQGAVEQYF. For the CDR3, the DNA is TGTGCCTGGAACGGACAGGGGGCGGTCGAGCAGTACTTC.

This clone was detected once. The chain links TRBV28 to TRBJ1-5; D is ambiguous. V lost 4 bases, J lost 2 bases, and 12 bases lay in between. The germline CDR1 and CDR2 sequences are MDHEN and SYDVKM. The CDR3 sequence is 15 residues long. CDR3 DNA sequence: TGTGCCAGCAGTTGGGAGGGTGGGGGCAATCAGCCCCAGCATTTT. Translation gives CASSWEGGGNQPQHF.

The CDR3 region is CASSYGTRNTEAFF. CDR3 DNA: TGTGCCAGCAGTTACGGGACAAGGAACACTGAAGCTTTCTTT. This sequence joins TRBV6-2 or TRBV6-3 and TRBJ1-1, with a weak D call TRBD1 (6 bases). This CDR3 has 14 residues. Germline values: CDR1 MNHEY, CDR2 SVGEGT. The ends were cut back, 2 bases at V and 1 base at J, with 8 bases in the middle.

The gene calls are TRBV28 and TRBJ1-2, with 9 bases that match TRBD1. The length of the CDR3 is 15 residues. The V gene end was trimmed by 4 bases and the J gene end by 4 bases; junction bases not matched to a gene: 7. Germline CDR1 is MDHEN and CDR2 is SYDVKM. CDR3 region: CASSWTGARSYGYTF. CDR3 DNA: TGTGCCAGCAGTTGGACAGGGGCGCGGAGCTATGGCTACACCTTC.

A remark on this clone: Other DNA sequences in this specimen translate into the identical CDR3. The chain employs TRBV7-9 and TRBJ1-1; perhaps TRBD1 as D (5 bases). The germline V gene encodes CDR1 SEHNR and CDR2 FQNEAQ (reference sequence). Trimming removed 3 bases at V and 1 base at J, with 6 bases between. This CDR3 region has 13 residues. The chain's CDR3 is CASSLQGNTEAFF. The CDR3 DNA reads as TGTGCCAGCAGCTTGCAGGGGAACACTGAAGCTTTCTTT.

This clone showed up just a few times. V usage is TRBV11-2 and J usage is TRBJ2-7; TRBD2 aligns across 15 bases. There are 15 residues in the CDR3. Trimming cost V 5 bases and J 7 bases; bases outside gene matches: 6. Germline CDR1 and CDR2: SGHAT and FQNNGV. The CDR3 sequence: CASSPGLAGGWEQYF. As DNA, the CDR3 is TGTGCCAGCAGCCCCGGACTAGCGGGAGGGTGGGAGCAGTACTTC.

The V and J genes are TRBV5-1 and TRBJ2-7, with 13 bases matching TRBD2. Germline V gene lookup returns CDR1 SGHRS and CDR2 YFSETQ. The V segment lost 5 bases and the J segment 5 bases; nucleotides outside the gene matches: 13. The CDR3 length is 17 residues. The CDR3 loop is CASSLLAGGNLRNEQYF. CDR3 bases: TGCGCCAGCAGTCTACTAGCGGGGGGGAACCTTCGGAACGAGCAGTACTTC. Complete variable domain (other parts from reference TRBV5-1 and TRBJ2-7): KAGVTQTPRYLIKTRGQQVTLSCSPISGHRSVSWYQQTPGQGLQFLFEYFSETQRNKGNFPGRFSGRQFSNSRSEMNVSTLELGDSALYLCASSLLAGGNLRNEQYFGPGTRLTVT.

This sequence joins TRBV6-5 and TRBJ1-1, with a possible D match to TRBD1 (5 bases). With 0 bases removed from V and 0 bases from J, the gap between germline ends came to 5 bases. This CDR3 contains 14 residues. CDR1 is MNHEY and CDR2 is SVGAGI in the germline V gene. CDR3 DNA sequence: TGTGCCAGCAGTTACTCGACAGTGAACACTGAAGCTTTCTTT. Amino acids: CASSYSTVNTEAFF.

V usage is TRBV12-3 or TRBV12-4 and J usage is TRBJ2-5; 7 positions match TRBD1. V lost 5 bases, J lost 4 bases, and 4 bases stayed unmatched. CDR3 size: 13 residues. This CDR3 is CASSTHRGETQYF. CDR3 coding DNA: TGTGCCAGCAGTACGCACAGGGGAGAGACCCAGTACTTC.

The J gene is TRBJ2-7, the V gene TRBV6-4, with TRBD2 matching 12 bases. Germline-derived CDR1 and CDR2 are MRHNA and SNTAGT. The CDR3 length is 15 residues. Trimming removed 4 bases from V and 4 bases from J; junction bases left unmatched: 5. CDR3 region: CASSAWTSGKYEQYF. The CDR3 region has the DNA TGTGCCAGCAGTGCATGGACTAGCGGGAAGTACGAGCAGTACTTC.

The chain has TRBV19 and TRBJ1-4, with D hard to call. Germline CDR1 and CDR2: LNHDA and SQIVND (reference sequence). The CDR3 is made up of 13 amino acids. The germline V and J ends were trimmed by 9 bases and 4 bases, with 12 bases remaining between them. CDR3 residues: CASDRGGNEKLFF. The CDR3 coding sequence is TGTGCCAGCGATCGGGGAGGTAATGAAAAACTGTTTTTT.

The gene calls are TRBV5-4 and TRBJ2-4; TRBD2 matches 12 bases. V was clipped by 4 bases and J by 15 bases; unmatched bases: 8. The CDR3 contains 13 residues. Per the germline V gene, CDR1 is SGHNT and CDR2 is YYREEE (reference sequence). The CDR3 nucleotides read TGTGCCAGCAGCCCGGGACTAGCGGGTCCCAGGTACTTC. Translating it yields CASSPGLAGPRYF.

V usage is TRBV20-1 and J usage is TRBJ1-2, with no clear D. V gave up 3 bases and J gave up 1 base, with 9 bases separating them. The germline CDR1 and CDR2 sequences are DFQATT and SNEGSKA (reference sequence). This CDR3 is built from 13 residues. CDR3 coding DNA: TGCAGTGCTAGTAGAGGGTTTAACTATGGCTACACCTTC. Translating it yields CSASRGFNYGYTF.

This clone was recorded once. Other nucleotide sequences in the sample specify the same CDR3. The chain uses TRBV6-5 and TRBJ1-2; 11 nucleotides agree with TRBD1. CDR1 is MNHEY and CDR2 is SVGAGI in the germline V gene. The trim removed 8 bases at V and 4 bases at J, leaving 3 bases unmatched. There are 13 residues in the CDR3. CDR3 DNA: TGTGCCAGCCGGACAGGGGGCCGCTATGGCTACACCTTC. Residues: CASRTGGRYGYTF.

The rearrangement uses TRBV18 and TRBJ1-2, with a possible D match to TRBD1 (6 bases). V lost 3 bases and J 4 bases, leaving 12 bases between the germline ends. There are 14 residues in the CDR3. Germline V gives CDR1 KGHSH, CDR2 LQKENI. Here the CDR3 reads CASSPPGASYGYTF. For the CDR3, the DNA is TGTGCCAGCTCACCCCCAGGGGCTTCCTATGGCTACACCTTC.

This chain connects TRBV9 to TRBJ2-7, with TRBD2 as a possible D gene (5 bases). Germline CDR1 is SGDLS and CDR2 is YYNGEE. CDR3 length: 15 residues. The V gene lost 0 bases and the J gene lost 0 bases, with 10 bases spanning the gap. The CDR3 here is CASSVGGLSSYEQYF. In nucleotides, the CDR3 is TGTGCCAGCAGCGTAGGCGGGCTGAGCTCCTACGAGCAGTACTTC. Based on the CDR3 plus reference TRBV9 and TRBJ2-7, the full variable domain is DSGVTQTPKHLITATGQRVTLRCSPRSGDLSVYWYQQSLDQGLQFLIQYYNGEERAKGNILERFSAQQFPDLHSELNLSSLELGDSALYFCASSVGGLSSYEQYFGPGTRLTVT.

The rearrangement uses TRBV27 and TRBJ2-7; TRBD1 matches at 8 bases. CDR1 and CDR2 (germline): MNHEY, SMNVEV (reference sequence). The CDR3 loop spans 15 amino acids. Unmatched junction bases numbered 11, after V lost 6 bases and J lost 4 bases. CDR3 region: CASRSPRGQTYEQYF. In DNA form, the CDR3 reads TGTGCCAGCAGGTCGCCCAGGGGGCAGACGTACGAGCAGTACTTC.

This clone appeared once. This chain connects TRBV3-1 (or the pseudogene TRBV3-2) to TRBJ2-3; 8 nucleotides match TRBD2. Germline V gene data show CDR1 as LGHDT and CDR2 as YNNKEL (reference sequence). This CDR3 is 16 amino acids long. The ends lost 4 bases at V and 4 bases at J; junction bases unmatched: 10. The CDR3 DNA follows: TGTGCCAGCAGCCCCTCGGGACTAGTTAGTTCAGATACGCAGTATTTT. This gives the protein CASSPSGLVSSDTQYF.

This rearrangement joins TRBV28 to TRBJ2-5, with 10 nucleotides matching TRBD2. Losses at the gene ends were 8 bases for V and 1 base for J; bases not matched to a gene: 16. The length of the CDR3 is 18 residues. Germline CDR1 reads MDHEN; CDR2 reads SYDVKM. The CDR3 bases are TGTGCCAGCCGCGCCGTCCGACTAGCGGGCATGAGCCAAGAGACCCAGTACTTC. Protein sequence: CASRAVRLAGMSQETQYF.

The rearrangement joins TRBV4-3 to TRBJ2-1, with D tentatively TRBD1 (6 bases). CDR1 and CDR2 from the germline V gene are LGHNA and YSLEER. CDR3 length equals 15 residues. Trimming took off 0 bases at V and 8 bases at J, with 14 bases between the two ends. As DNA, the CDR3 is TGCGCCAGCAGCCAAGAGGTCCACAGGGCCCATGAGCAGTTCTTC. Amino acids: CASSQEVHRAHEQFF.

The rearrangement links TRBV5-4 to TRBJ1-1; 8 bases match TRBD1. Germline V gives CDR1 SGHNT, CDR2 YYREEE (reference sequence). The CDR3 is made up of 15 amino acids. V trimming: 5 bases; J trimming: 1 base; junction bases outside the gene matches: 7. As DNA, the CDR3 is TGTGCCAGCAGACTAGGAGGACAGGGGAACACTGAAGCTTTCTTT. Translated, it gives CASRLGGQGNTEAFF.

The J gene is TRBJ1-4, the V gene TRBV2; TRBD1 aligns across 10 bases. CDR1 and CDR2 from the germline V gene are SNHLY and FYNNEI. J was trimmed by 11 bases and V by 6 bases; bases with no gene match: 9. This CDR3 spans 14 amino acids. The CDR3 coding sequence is TGTGCCAGCAGCCTTAAACCGGGACAGGGGAAACTGTTTTTT. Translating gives CASSLKPGQGKLFF.

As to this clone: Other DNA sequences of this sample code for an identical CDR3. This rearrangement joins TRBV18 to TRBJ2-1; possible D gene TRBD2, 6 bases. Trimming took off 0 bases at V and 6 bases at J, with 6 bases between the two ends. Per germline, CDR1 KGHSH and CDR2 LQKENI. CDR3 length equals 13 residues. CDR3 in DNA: TGTGCCAGCTCACCACCGGGGGGCAATGAGCAGTTCTTC. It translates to CASSPPGGNEQFF.

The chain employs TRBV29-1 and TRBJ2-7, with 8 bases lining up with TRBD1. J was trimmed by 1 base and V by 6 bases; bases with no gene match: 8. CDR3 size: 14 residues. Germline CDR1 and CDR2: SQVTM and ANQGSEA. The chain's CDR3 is CSVRTGGKSYEQYF. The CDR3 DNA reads TGCAGCGTACGAACAGGGGGAAAGTCCTACGAGCAGTACTTC.